The 30 T cell receptor beta chains given below trace back to one sample, sequenced in a study of blood T cell repertoires in COVID-19. Here immunoSEQ multiplex PCR was the method, and the copy in TCRdb shows in-frame clones only, minus some. The data show 150,000 or so clones, around 82% seen once. Source material: peripheral blood. These receptors all stem from a human donor in a cohort sampled during active COVID-19.

This clone has just one count. The chain employs TRBV6-4 and TRBJ2-3; tentatively, D is TRBD1 (5 bases). Trimming took off 2 bases at V and 8 bases at J, with 5 bases between the two ends. Germline lookup yields CDR1 MRHNA and CDR2 SNTAGT. This CDR3 contains 11 residues. This CDR3 reads CASSDRGTQYF. The CDR3 bases are TGTGCCAGCAGTGACAGGGGTACGCAGTATTTT.

CDR3 in DNA: TGTGCCAGCCGCACAACCGGGACATTGAGATATGGCTACACCTTC. Protein product: CASRTTGTLRYGYTF. This chain joins TRBV6-9 and TRBJ1-2, with D tentatively TRBD1 (6 bases). The CDR3 is 15 amino acids. Per germline, CDR1 MNHGY and CDR2 SVAAGI. Trimming took 8 bases from V and 5 from J, leaving 21 bases between them.

The rearrangement uses TRBV9 and TRBJ1-6; D gene unclear. CDR1 and CDR2 (germline): SGDLS, YYNGEE. This CDR3 has 14 amino acids. V lost 0 bases, J lost 7 bases, and 8 bases lay in between. As DNA, the CDR3 is TGTGCCAGCAGCGTAGAAGGAGTGAATTCACCCCTCCACTTT. Amino acid sequence: CASSVEGVNSPLHF. Looking up the rest from reference TRBV9 and TRBJ1-6 gives the full variable domain: DSGVTQTPKHLITATGQRVTLRCSPRSGDLSVYWYQQSLDQGLQFLIQYYNGEERAKGNILERFSAQQFPDLHSELNLSSLELGDSALYFCASSVEGVNSPLHFGNGTRLTVT.

This rearrangement joins TRBV11-3 to TRBJ1-1; TRBD1 agrees at 7 bases. The germline V gene encodes CDR1 SGHNT and CDR2 YENEEA. CDR3 length: 15 amino acids. The V and J ends lost 2 bases and 1 base, in that order; junction bases with no gene match: 4. CDR3 region: CASSLLNRGNTEAFF. In DNA form, the CDR3 reads TGTGCCAGCAGCTTACTCAACAGGGGGAACACTGAAGCTTTCTTT.

This clone was seen a few times. CDR3 in DNA: TGTGCCAGCAGCTTAGTTGCGGGGTTGATTAATCAGCCCCAGCATTTT. Its protein is CASSLVAGLINQPQHF. The chain recombines TRBV7-8 with TRBJ1-5, with D unresolved. With 1 base removed from V and 4 bases from J, the gap between germline ends came to 14 bases. CDR3 size: 16 residues. The V gene's germline CDR1 is SGHVS and CDR2 FQNEAQ. Supplemented by reference TRBV7-8 and TRBJ1-5, the full variable domain reads GAGVSQSPRYKVAKRGQDVALRCDPISGHVSLFWYQQALGQGPEFLTYFQNEAQLDKSGLPSDRFFAERPEGSVSTLKIQRTQQEDSAVYLCASSLVAGLINQPQHFGDGTRLSIL.

This clone was found a few times. This rearrangement joins TRBV6-5 to TRBJ2-7, with 12 bases lining up with TRBD1. In germline, CDR1 is MNHEY, CDR2 SVGAGI. The ends lost 11 bases at V and 5 bases at J; junction bases unmatched: 7. The CDR3 spans 13 residues. CDR3 amino acids: CALRGQGAHEQYF. CDR3 sequence (DNA): TGTGCCCTCAGGGGACAGGGGGCCCACGAGCAGTACTTC.

This clone has just a few counts. This rearrangement joins TRBV19 to TRBJ2-2, with 8 bases lining up with TRBD2. The CDR3 runs 15 residues. The V gene's germline CDR1 is LNHDA and CDR2 SQIVND (reference sequence). V dropped 8 bases and J dropped 4; count of bases not matched to a gene: 9. This chain's CDR3 is CASRGGSGVTGELFF. The CDR3 DNA is TGTGCCAGTCGCGGAGGTAGCGGGGTCACCGGGGAGCTGTTTTTT.

The rearrangement joins TRBV6-5 to TRBJ2-2; tentative D call: TRBD1 (5 bases). The CDR3 covers 13 residues. Germline assignment: CDR1 MNHEY and CDR2 SVGAGI. V lost 6 bases, J lost 5 bases, and 10 bases lay in between. CDR3 bases: TGTGCCAGCAGCCAGGGTCGGACCGGGGAGCTGTTTTTT. Its translation is CASSQGRTGELFF.

The genes are TRBV9 and TRBJ2-5, with TRBD1 as a possible D gene (6 bases). Germline values: CDR1 SGDLS, CDR2 YYNGEE. CDR3 length equals 13 residues. V dropped 4 bases and J dropped 3 bases, with 10 bases sitting between them. This CDR3 reads CASSFRTEETQYF. CDR3 nucleotides: TGTGCCAGCAGCTTTCGGACAGAAGAGACCCAGTACTTC.

The CDR3 nucleotides read TGCGCCAGCAAGGGACAGGGGAACGAGCAGTACTTC. Protein product: CASKGQGNEQYF. The rearrangement uses TRBV10-2 and TRBJ2-7, with TRBD1 matching 10 bases. Trimming took 7 bases from V and 5 from J; bases not matched to a gene: 2. CDR3 length: 12 residues. Germline CDR1 reads WSHSY; CDR2 reads SAAADI.

This clone showed up just once. This chain links TRBV18 with TRBJ2-7, with D possibly being TRBD1 (6 bases). V lost 3 bases and J lost 5, with 23 bases in between. Germline CDR1 is KGHSH and CDR2 is LQKENI. The CDR3 runs 17 residues. The CDR3 DNA reads TGTGCCAGCTCACCGAACAGTCCTATGACAGGAGGCAACGAGCAGTACTTC. This gives the protein CASSPNSPMTGGNEQYF.

J is TRBJ1-5 and V is TRBV10-3, with 8 bases matching TRBD1. The CDR3 length is 15 residues. Looked up from germline, CDR1 is ENHRY and CDR2 is SYGVKD. The trim removed 5 bases at V and 0 bases at J, leaving 3 bases unmatched. In DNA, the CDR3 is TGTGCCATCAGTCAGGGGGCCGGTAGCAATCAGCCCCAGCATTTT. Its protein product is CAISQGAGSNQPQHF.

V gene TRBV18 combines with J gene TRBJ1-2, with TRBD1 matching 9 bases. Looked up from germline, CDR1 is KGHSH and CDR2 is LQKENI. J gave up 4 bases and V 2 bases, and 8 bases lay outside the gene matches. This CDR3 is 16 amino acids long. The DNA of the CDR3 is TGTGCCAGCTCACCAAGTTCGGGACAGGGCGGCTATGGCTACACCTTC. This codes for CASSPSSGQGGYGYTF.

This rearrangement joins TRBV11-2 to TRBJ2-5; possibly TRBD2 for D (6 bases). Germline CDR1 is SGHAT and CDR2 is FQNNGV. CDR3 length equals 14 residues. V was pared by 3 bases and J by 5 bases, with 13 bases between. The CDR3 loop reads CASSFSNLAETQYF. For the CDR3, the DNA is TGTGCCAGCAGCTTTTCAAACCTAGCGGAGACCCAGTACTTC.

This clone was recorded once. The chain joins TRBV19 to TRBJ2-1; 7 positions match TRBD1. Trimming removed 5 bases from V and 4 bases from J; junction bases left unmatched: 2. CDR1 is LNHDA and CDR2 is SQIVND in the germline V gene (reference sequence). The CDR3 is made up of 13 amino acids. CDR3 in DNA: TGTGCCAGTAGTCGGGACAGATACAATGAGCAGTTCTTC. This codes for CASSRDRYNEQFF.

V and J are TRBV2 and TRBJ2-5; maybe TRBD1 (5 bases). Germline CDR1 and CDR2: SNHLY and FYNNEI. CDR3 length: 13 amino acids. Between the trimmed V and J ends, which lost 2 bases and 9 bases, there was a span of 13 bases. The CDR3 DNA follows: TGTGCCAGCAGTGAAAGGGGAATAGGGTCCCAGTACTTC. Protein product: CASSERGIGSQYF.

The V gene is TRBV2, the J gene TRBJ2-1; 9 positions agree with TRBD1. J gave up 10 bases and V 7 bases, and 11 bases lay outside the gene matches. The CDR3 runs to 14 residues. Per germline, CDR1 SNHLY and CDR2 FYNNEI. This chain's CDR3 is CASNRDRALEEQFF. CDR3 nucleotides: TGTGCCAGCAATCGGGACAGGGCTTTGGAAGAGCAGTTCTTC.

This clone occurred a few times. The V and J genes are TRBV5-6 and TRBJ1-3, with D possibly TRBD1 on 6 matching bases. The CDR3 consists of 15 residues. Germline V gives CDR1 SGHDT, CDR2 YYEEEE. Between the trimmed V and J ends, which lost 6 bases and 0 bases, there was a span of 13 bases. The CDR3 coding sequence is TGTGCCAGCAACTTAGCAGGGGCCTCTGGAAACACCATATATTTT. Translation gives CASNLAGASGNTIYF.

This clone was recorded a few times. The chain has TRBV5-1 and TRBJ1-6; no reliable D call. Per the germline V gene, CDR1 is SGHRS and CDR2 is YFSETQ. Trimming took off 0 bases at V and 7 bases at J, with 11 bases between the two ends. The CDR3 spans 15 residues. The CDR3 loop reads CASSLGGRENSPLHF. CDR3 nucleotide sequence: TGCGCCAGCAGCTTGGGGGGAAGGGAGAATTCACCCCTCCACTTT.

The chain is built from TRBV10-3 and TRBJ2-2; no clear D. With 6 bases removed from V and 5 bases from J, the gap between germline ends came to 10 bases. Germline values: CDR1 ENHRY, CDR2 SYGVKD. The CDR3 contains 13 residues. In nucleotides, the CDR3 is TGTGCCATCAGCCGGAGTCTGACCGGGGAGCTGTTTTTT. It is translated as CAISRSLTGELFF.

V and J are TRBV7-9 and TRBJ1-2; 9 nucleotides agree with TRBD1. The V gene's germline CDR1 is SEHNR and CDR2 FQNEAQ (reference sequence). Trimming at V came to 5 bases and at J to 8 bases, leaving 15 bases not matched to a gene. This CDR3 contains 16 residues. Here the CDR3 DNA reads TGTGCCAGCAGCCCCAACAGACAGGGGGGTATTGAGGGCTACACCTTC. It specifies CASSPNRQGGIEGYTF.

Here the CDR3 DNA reads TGTGCCAGCAGCGTTGACAGTATTTCAGAGACCCAGTACTTC. It encodes CASSVDSISETQYF. The rearrangement uses TRBV7-9 and TRBJ2-5; D might be TRBD1 (5 bases). This CDR3 is 14 amino acids long. Trimming took off 5 bases at V and 4 bases at J, with 14 bases between the two ends. Germline values: CDR1 SEHNR, CDR2 FQNEAQ (reference sequence).

The rearrangement uses TRBV4-2 and TRBJ2-5; D possibly corresponds to TRBD2 (5 bases). The V and J ends lost 3 bases and 7 bases respectively, with 15 bases between them. Germline CDR1 and CDR2: LGHNA and YNFKEQ. The CDR3 sequence is 14 residues long. CDR3 DNA: TGTGCCAGCAGCCAGGACGGGATGAGTGGGACCCAGTACTTC. This gives the protein CASSQDGMSGTQYF.

V usage is TRBV19 and J usage is TRBJ2-4; TRBD1 might be the D (6 bases). The germline V and J ends were trimmed by 6 bases and 0 bases, with 15 bases remaining between them. Germline CDR1 reads LNHDA; CDR2 reads SQIVND (reference sequence). The CDR3 has 16 amino acids. CDR3 nucleotides: TGTGCCAGTAGGGGGGCCCTGGGGCTAGCCAAAAACATTCAGTACTTC. Translation: CASRGALGLAKNIQYF.

The chain couples TRBV5-6 to TRBJ1-1, with D perhaps matching TRBD1 (6 bases). Germline assignment: CDR1 SGHDT and CDR2 YYEEEE. The CDR3 loop spans 14 amino acids. Trimming removed 0 bases from V and 4 bases from J, with 10 bases in between. For the CDR3, the DNA is TGTGCCAGCAGCTTGGGGGGGCAGGGCACTGAAGCTTTCTTT. Protein product: CASSLGGQGTEAFF.

The chain has TRBV5-4 and TRBJ2-3; maybe TRBD2 (6 bases). Per germline, CDR1 SGHNT and CDR2 YYREEE (reference sequence). The CDR3 is made up of 16 amino acids. Trimming stripped 4 bases from V and 2 bases from J, with 17 bases between. DNA for the CDR3: TGTGCCAGCAGCGGAGGAGGGACGGCTTACACAGATACGCAGTATTTT. This gives the protein CASSGGGTAYTDTQYF.

The chain combines TRBV9 with TRBJ1-1; maybe TRBD1 (6 bases). Between the trimmed V and J ends, which lost 0 bases and 4 bases, there was a span of 10 bases. From germline, CDR1 is SGDLS and CDR2 YYNGEE. CDR3 size: 14 residues. DNA for the CDR3: TGTGCCAGCAGCGTAGTGGGAGGGGGCACTGAAGCTTTCTTT. It is translated as CASSVVGGGTEAFF.

The chain couples TRBV6-5 to TRBJ2-2; D remains ambiguous. The CDR3 is made up of 14 amino acids. Germline V gene sequence: CDR1 MNHEY, CDR2 SVGAGI. Trimming left V 6 bases short and J 7 bases short, with 15 bases between. The CDR3 sequence: CASRKDNRDGELFF. The CDR3 region has the DNA TGTGCCAGCAGAAAAGACAACCGAGACGGGGAGCTGTTTTTT.

The V gene is TRBV10-3, the J gene TRBJ1-5, with a tentative D call TRBD1 (5 bases). Trimming stripped 2 bases from V and 0 bases from J, with 8 bases between. CDR3 size: 15 residues. The V gene's germline CDR1 is ENHRY and CDR2 SYGVKD. CDR3 amino acids: CAISERQGSNQPQHF. Here the CDR3 DNA reads TGTGCCATCAGTGAGCGTCAGGGTAGCAATCAGCCCCAGCATTTT.

The CDR3 reads CASTGYRTPLSEQYV. CDR3 nucleotides: TGCGCCAGCACTGGATACAGGACCCCCCTCAGCGAGCAGTACGTC. This chain connects TRBV23-1 to TRBJ2-7; possible D gene TRBD1, 5 bases. TRBV23-1 is identified as an open reading frame with a role that is uncertain. The CDR3 covers 15 residues. V shed 7 bases and J shed 6 bases, with 22 bases lying between them.